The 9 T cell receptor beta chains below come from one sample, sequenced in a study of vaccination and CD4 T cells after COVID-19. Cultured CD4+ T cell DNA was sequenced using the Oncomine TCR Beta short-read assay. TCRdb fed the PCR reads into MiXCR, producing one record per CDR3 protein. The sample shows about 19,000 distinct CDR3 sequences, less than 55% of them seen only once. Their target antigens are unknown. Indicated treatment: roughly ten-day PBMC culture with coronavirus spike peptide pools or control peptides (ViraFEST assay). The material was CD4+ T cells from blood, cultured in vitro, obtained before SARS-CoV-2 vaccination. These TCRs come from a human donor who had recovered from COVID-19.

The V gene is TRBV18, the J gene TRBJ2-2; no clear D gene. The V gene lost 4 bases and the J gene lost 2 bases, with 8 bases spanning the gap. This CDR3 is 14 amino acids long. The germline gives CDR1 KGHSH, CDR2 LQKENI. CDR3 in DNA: TGTGCCAGCTCACAAGCGACAAACACCGGGGAGCTGTTTTTT. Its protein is CASSQATNTGELFF.

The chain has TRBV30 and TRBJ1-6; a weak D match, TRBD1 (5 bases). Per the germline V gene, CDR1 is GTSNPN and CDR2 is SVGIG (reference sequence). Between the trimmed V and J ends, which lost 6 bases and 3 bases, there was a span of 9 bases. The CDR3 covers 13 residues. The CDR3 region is CACRDGYNSPLHF. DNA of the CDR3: TGTGCCTGCCGGGACGGCTATAATTCACCCCTCCACTTT.

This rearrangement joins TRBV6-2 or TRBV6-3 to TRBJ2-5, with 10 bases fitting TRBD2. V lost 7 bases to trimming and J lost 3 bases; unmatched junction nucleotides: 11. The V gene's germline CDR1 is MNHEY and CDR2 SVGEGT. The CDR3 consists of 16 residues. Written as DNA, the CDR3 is TGTGCCAGCATTGATGGGGCTAGCGGGAGTGAAGAGACCCAGTACTTC. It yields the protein CASIDGASGSEETQYF.

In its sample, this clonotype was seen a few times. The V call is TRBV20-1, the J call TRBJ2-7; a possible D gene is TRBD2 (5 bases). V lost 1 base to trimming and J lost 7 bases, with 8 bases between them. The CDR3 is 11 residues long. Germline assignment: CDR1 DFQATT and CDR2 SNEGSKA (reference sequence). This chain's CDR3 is CSARGGNEQYF. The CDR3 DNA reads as TGCAGTGCTAGAGGAGGGAATGAGCAGTACTTC.

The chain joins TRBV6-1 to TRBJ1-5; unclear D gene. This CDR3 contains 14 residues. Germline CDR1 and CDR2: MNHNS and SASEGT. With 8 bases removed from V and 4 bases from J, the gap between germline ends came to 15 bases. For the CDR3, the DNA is TGTGCCAGCGGACTTTTCGGCAAAAATCAGCCCCAGCATTTT. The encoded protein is CASGLFGKNQPQHF.

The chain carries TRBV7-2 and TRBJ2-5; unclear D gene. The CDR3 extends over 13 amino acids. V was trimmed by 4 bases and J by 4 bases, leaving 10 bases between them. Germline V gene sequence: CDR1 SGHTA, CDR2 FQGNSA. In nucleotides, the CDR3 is TGTGCCAGCAGCTCTATAACGGGAGAGACCCAGTACTTC. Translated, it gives CASSSITGETQYF.

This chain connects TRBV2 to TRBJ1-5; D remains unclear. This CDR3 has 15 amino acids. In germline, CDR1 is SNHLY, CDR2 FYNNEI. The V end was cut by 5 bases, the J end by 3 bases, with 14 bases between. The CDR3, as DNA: TGTGCCAGCAGTAATACCGGGAGGCACAATCAGCCCCAGCATTTT. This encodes CASSNTGRHNQPQHF. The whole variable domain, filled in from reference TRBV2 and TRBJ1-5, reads EPEVTQTPSHQVTQMGQEVILRCVPISNHLYFYWYRQILGQKVEFLVSFYNNEISEKSEIFDDQFSVERPDGSNFTLKIRSTKLEDSAMYFCASSNTGRHNQPQHFGDGTRLSIL.

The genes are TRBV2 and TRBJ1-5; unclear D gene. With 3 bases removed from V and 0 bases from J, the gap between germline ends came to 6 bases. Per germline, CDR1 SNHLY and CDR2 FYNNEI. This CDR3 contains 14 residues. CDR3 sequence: CASSDVLSNQPQHF. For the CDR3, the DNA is TGTGCCAGCAGTGACGTCCTTAGCAATCAGCCCCAGCATTTT.

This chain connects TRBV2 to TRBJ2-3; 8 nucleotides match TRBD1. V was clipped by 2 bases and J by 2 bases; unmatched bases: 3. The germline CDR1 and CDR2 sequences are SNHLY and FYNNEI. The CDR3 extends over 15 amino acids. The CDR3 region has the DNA TGTGCCAGCAGTGAACAGGGGGCAACCACAGATACGCAGTATTTT. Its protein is CASSEQGATTDTQYF.